This TCR beta chain was identified in a study of blood T cell repertoires in COVID-19. For the study at large: Acute-phase and convalescent COVID-19 samples originated in the United States, Italy and Spain.

Original processing notes: For nucleated cells, counts were estimated from reference gene primer amplification. This table comes from immunoSEQ multiplex PCR, and its TCRdb copy is limited to in-frame clones, with some not included. That table is the source of V, J and clone size, and D and trimming were worked out from the DNA. The repertoire has 200,000 to 300,000 clones, about 87% of them found once; the top ten carry 3.7%. The sample was peripheral blood. This TCR derives from a woman aged 40 to 49 with acute or convalescent COVID-19.

The CDR3 loop reads CASSEYGGRYNEQFF. DNA for the CDR3: TGTGCCAGCAGTGAATACGGGGGGAGGTACAATGAGCAGTTCTTC. V usage is TRBV6-1 and J usage is TRBJ2-1, with 7 bases identical to TRBD2. V was pared by 2 bases and J by 4 bases, with 5 bases of the junction left unmatched. Germline V gives CDR1 MNHNS, CDR2 SASEGT. This CDR3 has 15 amino acids.